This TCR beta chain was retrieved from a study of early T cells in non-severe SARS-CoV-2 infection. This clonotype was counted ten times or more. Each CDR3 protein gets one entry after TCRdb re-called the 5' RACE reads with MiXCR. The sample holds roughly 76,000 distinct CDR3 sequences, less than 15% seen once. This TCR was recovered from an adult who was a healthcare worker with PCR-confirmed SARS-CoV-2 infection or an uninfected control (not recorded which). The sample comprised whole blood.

The CDR3: CASSLYSGTYEQYF. The CDR3 coding sequence is TGCGCCAGCAGCTTGTACTCCGGGACCTACGAGCAGTACTTC. The rearrangement uses TRBV5-1 and TRBJ2-7; tentative D call: TRBD2 (5 bases). V lost 1 base, J lost 2 bases, and 10 bases lay in between. The germline gives CDR1 SGHRS, CDR2 YFSETQ. The CDR3 is made up of 14 amino acids.